Below are 15 T cell receptor beta chains sequenced from a single sample in a study of follicular helper T cells after annual influenza vaccination. Time point in this sample: 2015-2016 season, 7 days after influenza vaccination. Data came from immunoSEQ multiplex PCR; TCRdb stores just in-frame clones and leaves some out. The sample carries some 10,000 clones, around four fifths recorded once. The sequencing here drew on CXCR5+ CD38- circulating T follicular helper cells from blood, taken 7 days after influenza vaccination. Subset denoted: circulating Tfh, non-naive CD4+CXCR5+PD-1+ (ICOS+CD38+ or ICOS-CD38-). The receptors stem from an adult who received the influenza vaccine.

The chain joins TRBV7-2 to TRBJ1-1; TRBD1 might be the D (5 bases). The ends were cut back, 3 bases at V and 0 bases at J, with 11 bases in the middle. Germline CDR1 SGHTA, CDR2 FQGNSA. The CDR3 contains 15 residues. In DNA, the CDR3 is TGTGCCAGCAGCTTGGGGGTGGGTCTGAACACTGAAGCTTTCTTT. Protein: CASSLGVGLNTEAFF.

The chain couples TRBV2 to TRBJ2-2; 10 bases map to TRBD2. CDR1 is SNHLY and CDR2 is FYNNEI in the germline V gene. This CDR3 region has 15 residues. Trimming took 7 bases from V and 7 from J; bases not matched to a gene: 9. CDR3 protein: CASTGSGGAGGELFF. The DNA for the CDR3 is TGTGCCAGCACGGGGAGCGGGGGGGCGGGCGGGGAGCTGTTTTTT.

This chain joins TRBV6-6 and TRBJ2-3; 7 bases are a match to TRBD2. The V gene end was trimmed by 7 bases and the J gene end by 2 bases; junction bases not matched to a gene: 6. The CDR3 sequence is 14 residues long. Per the germline V gene, CDR1 is MNHNY and CDR2 is SVGAGI (reference sequence). The CDR3 region has the DNA TGTGCCAGCATCGTGGGGGGGACCACAGATACGCAGTATTTT. Its protein is CASIVGGTTDTQYF.

V and J are TRBV11-2 and TRBJ1-6; D is undetermined. The V and J ends lost 4 bases and 6 bases respectively, with 16 bases between them. This CDR3 is 16 amino acids long. CDR1 is SGHAT, CDR2 FQNNGV, per germline. The CDR3 is CASSSRPTRINSPLHF. The CDR3 DNA follows: TGTGCCAGCAGCTCCCGGCCGACGAGGATTAATTCACCCCTCCACTTT.

This sequence joins TRBV30 and TRBJ1-5; D unresolved. The V gene lost 2 bases and the J gene lost 2 bases, with 13 bases spanning the gap. This CDR3 is 15 amino acids long. The germline V gene has CDR1 GTSNPN and CDR2 SVGIG (reference sequence). The CDR3 loop reads CAWSKVNGGNQPQHF. The CDR3 region has the DNA TGTGCCTGGAGTAAGGTTAATGGAGGCAATCAGCCCCAGCATTTT.

This chain links TRBV15 with TRBJ1-1; D uncertain. The CDR3 extends over 14 amino acids. The V gene's germline CDR1 is LNHNV and CDR2 YYDKDF (reference sequence). Trimming left V 1 base short and J 1 base short, with 7 bases between. CDR3 DNA sequence: TGTGCCACCAGCAGAGGAAGGACGAACACTGAAGCTTTCTTT. Protein: CATSRGRTNTEAFF.

This chain connects TRBV7-2 to TRBJ2-5; 7 nucleotides agree with TRBD2. Germline values: CDR1 SGHTA, CDR2 FQGNSA. CDR3 length: 13 amino acids. Trimming removed 3 bases from V and 5 bases from J; junction bases left unmatched: 3. The CDR3 region is CASSFGLGETQYF. CDR3 DNA sequence: TGTGCCAGCAGCTTCGGACTAGGGGAGACCCAGTACTTC.

The count of this clone is one. The chain couples TRBV28 to TRBJ1-4; D not resolved. The CDR3 length is 13 residues. Per the germline V gene, CDR1 is MDHEN and CDR2 is SYDVKM. Deletions cut 7 bases from V and 5 bases from J, with 11 bases between. CDR3 nucleotide sequence: TGTGCCAGCACAGGCTCCATGAATGAAAAACTGTTTTTT. Amino acid sequence: CASTGSMNEKLFF.

V gene TRBV19 combines with J gene TRBJ2-5; D gene unclear. Germline-derived CDR1 and CDR2 are LNHDA and SQIVND (reference sequence). This CDR3 spans 12 amino acids. V shed 5 bases and J shed 1 base, with 5 bases lying between them. The CDR3 DNA reads TGTGCCAGTAGTCGGACCCAAGAGACCCAGTACTTC. The encoded protein is CASSRTQETQYF.

This clone has just one count. V is TRBV11-2 and J is TRBJ2-3; 8 bases are a match to TRBD2. The V gene end was trimmed by 1 base and the J gene end by 6 bases; junction bases not matched to a gene: 15. This CDR3 region has 18 residues. In germline, CDR1 is SGHAT, CDR2 FQNNGV. The CDR3 nucleotides read TGTGCCAGCAGCTTAGGGGGTTATGAGACTAGCGCTCGGGATACGCAGTATTTT. This gives the protein CASSLGGYETSARDTQYF.

V is TRBV9 and J is TRBJ2-1; D is unresolved. The germline V gene has CDR1 SGDLS and CDR2 YYNGEE. The CDR3 has 13 amino acids. V lost 2 bases and J lost 5, with 8 bases in between. The DNA for the CDR3 is TGTGCCAGCAGCGTCTCACCCCACAATGAGCAGTTCTTC. Amino acid sequence: CASSVSPHNEQFF.

The chain links TRBV5-6 to TRBJ1-1, with D tentatively TRBD1 (6 bases). Germline CDR1 reads SGHDT; CDR2 reads YYEEEE. The CDR3 sequence is 13 residues long. The CDR3 protein is CVLRRGPVPEAFF. CDR3 in DNA: TGTGTTCTCCGCCGGGGGCCCGTCCCCGAAGCTTTCTTT.

The V call is TRBV7-2, the J call TRBJ2-6, with D uncertain. The CDR3 spans 15 residues. Between the trimmed V and J ends, which lost 5 bases and 1 base, there was a span of 9 bases. CDR1 is SGHTA, CDR2 FQGNSA, per germline. The CDR3 coding sequence is TGTGCCAGCAGCCCGGTCCATTCTGGGGCCAACGTCCTGACTTTC. This gives the protein CASSPVHSGANVLTF.

V gene TRBV7-7 combines with J gene TRBJ1-2; no clear D. Between the trimmed V and J ends, which lost 3 bases and 12 bases, there was a span of 8 bases. The CDR3 loop spans 10 amino acids. Germline-derived CDR1 and CDR2 are SSHAT and FNYEAQ (reference sequence). CDR3 region: CASSLTPHTF. DNA for the CDR3: TGTGCCAGCAGCTTGACCCCCCACACCTTC.

The V gene is TRBV7-2, the J gene TRBJ1-2; maybe TRBD1 (6 bases). This CDR3 has 13 residues. Germline loops: CDR1 SGHTA, CDR2 FQGNSA. V lost 0 bases, J lost 7 bases, and 9 bases lay in between. The CDR3: CASSLAGGGGYTF. The CDR3 DNA reads TGTGCCAGCAGCTTAGCCGGGGGCGGTGGCTACACCTTC.